This paragraph covers one T cell receptor (beta chain) sequence. The germline V gene encodes CDR1 MDHEN and CDR2 SYDVKM. The CDR3 is 15 residues long. Trimming shortened V by 4 bases and J by 0 bases, and 7 bases separated the two germline ends. This sample stems from a study of blood T cell repertoires in COVID-19. Libraries were prepared by immunoSEQ multiplex PCR; TCRdb keeps only in-frame clonotypes and omits some of them. The table has fewer than 400,000 clones, around nine tenths seen once. The V and J genes are TRBV28 and TRBJ1-6; weak D call: TRBD1 (6 bases). The source of this sequence is a woman aged 45-65 years who had recovered from COVID-19. Material: PBMCs or T cells enriched from blood (not recorded which). The CDR3 spells CASSSQGSYNSPLHF. CDR3 nucleotides: TGTGCCAGCAGTTCACAGGGCTCCTATAATTCACCCCTCCACTTT.